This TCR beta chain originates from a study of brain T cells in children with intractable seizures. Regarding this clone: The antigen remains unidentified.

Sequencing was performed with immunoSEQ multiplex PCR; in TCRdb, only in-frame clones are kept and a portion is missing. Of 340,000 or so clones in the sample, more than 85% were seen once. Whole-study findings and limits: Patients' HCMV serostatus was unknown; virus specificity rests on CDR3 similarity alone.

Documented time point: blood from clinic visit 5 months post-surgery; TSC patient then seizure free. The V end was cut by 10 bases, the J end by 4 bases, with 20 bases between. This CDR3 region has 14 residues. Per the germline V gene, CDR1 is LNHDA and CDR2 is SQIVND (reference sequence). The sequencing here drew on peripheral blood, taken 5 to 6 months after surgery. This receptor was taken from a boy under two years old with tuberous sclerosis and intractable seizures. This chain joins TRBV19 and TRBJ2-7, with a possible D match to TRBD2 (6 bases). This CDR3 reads CATATTTGTYEQYF. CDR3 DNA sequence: TGTGCCACCGCGACTACCACGGGGACTTACGAGCAGTACTTC.